The rows below give T cell receptor beta chains drawn from one sample of a study of CXCR3-negative and CXCR3-positive naive CD8 T cells. TCRdb processed the 5' RACE reads again and assigns one entry to each CDR3 protein, with no DNA. The specimen's table records over 100,000 distinct CDR3 sequences. The material sequenced was naive CXCR3+ CD8+ T cells from blood. The receptors shown here come from a human donor in good health. Some clones in this sample may be carry-over from other donors' samples. The CDR3 runs from the conserved cysteine through the conserved F or W. The order of the fields is V gene, J gene, CDR3 protein.

V: TRBV7-9
J: TRBJ2-5
CDR3: CASSPALGETQYF

V: TRBV28
J: TRBJ2-3
CDR3: CASSLWPSGGRKDQYF

V: TRBV7-8
J: TRBJ2-1
CDR3: CASSLIAGVGWDRGSYNEQFF

V: TRBV2
J: TRBJ2-2
CDR3: CASTASGASTGELFF

V: TRBV11-2
J: TRBJ1-4
CDR3: CASSLGTGFDEKLFF

V: TRBV7-6
J: TRBJ2-2
CDR3: CASSPLVRGTGELFF

V: TRBV7-2
J: TRBJ1-4
CDR3: CASSLSTGGEKLFF

V: TRBV9
J: TRBJ2-7
CDR3: CASSSSGGTGYDEQYF

V: TRBV28
J: TRBJ2-7
CDR3: CASSQGLAGNNEQYF

V: TRBV4-1
J: TRBJ1-2
CDR3: CASSQLLNYGYTF

V: TRBV12-3/TRBV12-4
J: TRBJ2-1
CDR3: CASSFGQGDAYNEQFF

V: TRBV20-1
J: TRBJ1-1
CDR3: CSARGHSRGLNTEAFF

V: TRBV7-9
J: TRBJ2-3
CDR3: CASSLKGTGKFVPPSDTQYF

V: TRBV9
J: TRBJ1-1
CDR3: CASSANPGTEGLGAEAFF

V: TRBV5-1
J: TRBJ2-7
CDR3: CASSSDVTYEQYF

V: TRBV10-3
J: TRBJ1-1
CDR3: CAISNGLNTEAFF

V: TRBV28
J: TRBJ2-7
CDR3: CASSYKLMGPSAEQYF

V: TRBV25-1
J: TRBJ2-5
CDR3: CASSEGTGQYF

V: TRBV20-1
J: TRBJ2-5
CDR3: CSARSGQPEETQYF

V: TRBV5-1
J: TRBJ1-2
CDR3: CASSLRDGFQYGYTF

V: TRBV28
J: TRBJ2-7
CDR3: CASSPGTNVGYEQYF

V: TRBV12-3/TRBV12-4
J: TRBJ2-5
CDR3: CASSPDRNQETQYF

V: TRBV21-1
J: TRBJ2-1
CDR3: CASSGGLAGGRNSYNEQFF